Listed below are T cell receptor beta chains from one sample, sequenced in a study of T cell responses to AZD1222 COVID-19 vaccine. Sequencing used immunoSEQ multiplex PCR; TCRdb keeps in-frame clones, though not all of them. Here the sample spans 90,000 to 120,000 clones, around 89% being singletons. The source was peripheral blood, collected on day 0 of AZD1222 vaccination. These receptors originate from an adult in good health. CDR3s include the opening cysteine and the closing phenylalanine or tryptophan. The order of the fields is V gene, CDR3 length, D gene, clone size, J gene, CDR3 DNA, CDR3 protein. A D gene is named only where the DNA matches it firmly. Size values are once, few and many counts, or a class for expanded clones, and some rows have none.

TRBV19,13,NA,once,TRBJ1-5,TGTGCCAGTAGTATGCATAGCAATCAGCCCCAGCATTTT,CASSMHSNQPQHF
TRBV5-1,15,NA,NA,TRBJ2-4,TGCGCCAGCAGCTTCGATGGAGGTGCCAAAAACATTCAGTACTTC,CASSFDGGAKNIQYF
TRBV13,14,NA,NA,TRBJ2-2,TGTGCCAGCAGCTTTCGTGGCGGCACCGGGGAGCTGTTTTTT,CASSFRGGTGELFF
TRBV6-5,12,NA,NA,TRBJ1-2,TGTGCCAGCGCAGGACGGAACTATGGCTACACCTTC,CASAGRNYGYTF
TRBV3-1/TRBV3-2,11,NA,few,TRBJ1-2,TGTGCCAGCTATGCTTGGGGGGGCTACACCTTC,CASYAWGGYTF
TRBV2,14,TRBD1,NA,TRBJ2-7,TGTGCCCTCAGGACAGGGGTTGGTCCCTACGAGCAGTACTTC,CALRTGVGPYEQYF
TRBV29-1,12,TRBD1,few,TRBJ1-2,TGCAGCTTACGCGAACAGGGGAACGGCTACACCTTC,CSLREQGNGYTF
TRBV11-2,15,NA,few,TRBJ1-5,TGTGCCAGCAGCTTAGATTTCGGGGCTAATCAGCCCCAGCATTTT,CASSLDFGANQPQHF
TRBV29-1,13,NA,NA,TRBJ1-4,TGCAGCGTTGAAGGAGGACGGAATGAAAAACTGTTTTTT,CSVEGGRNEKLFF
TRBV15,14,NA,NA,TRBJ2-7,TGTGCCACCAGCAGCCTACAGGGAAACTACGAGCAGTACTTC,CATSSLQGNYEQYF
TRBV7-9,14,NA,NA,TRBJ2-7,TGTGCCAGCAGCTCCACGACAGGAGCGTCCGAGCAGTACTTC,CASSSTTGASEQYF
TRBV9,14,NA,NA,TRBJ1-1,TGTGCCAGCAGCGTGAAGGGGCGGAGTACTGAAGCTTTCTTT,CASSVKGRSTEAFF
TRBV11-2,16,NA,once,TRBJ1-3,TGTGCCAGCAGCTTATTAACAGAGAAAAACGGAAACACCATATATTTT,CASSLLTEKNGNTIYF
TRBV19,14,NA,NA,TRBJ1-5,TGTGCCAGTACATCCGGGAATAGCAATCAGCCCCAGCATTTT,CASTSGNSNQPQHF
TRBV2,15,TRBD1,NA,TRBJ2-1,TGTGCCAGCAGACCCGGGACAGGCGGTTTGGTTGAGCAGTTCTTC,CASRPGTGGLVEQFF
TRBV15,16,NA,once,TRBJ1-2,TGTGCCACCAGCAGAGACCCCTGGCGCCGCAACTATGGCTACACCTTC,CATSRDPWRRNYGYTF
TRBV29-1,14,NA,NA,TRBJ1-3,TGCAGCGTTGCCGGCCGACAGAATGGAAACACCATATATTTT,CSVAGRQNGNTIYF
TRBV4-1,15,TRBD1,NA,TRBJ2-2,TGCGCCAGCAGCCCCGGACAGGGGGGCACCGGGGAGCTGTTTTTT,CASSPGQGGTGELFF
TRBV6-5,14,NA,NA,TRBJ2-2,TGTGCCACGGGGGACTTTCCGAACACCGGGGAGCTGTTTTTT,CATGDFPNTGELFF
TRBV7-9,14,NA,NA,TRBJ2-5,TGTGCCAGCAGCTTAGCGCGGGGAGTTGAGACCCAGTACTTC,CASSLARGVETQYF
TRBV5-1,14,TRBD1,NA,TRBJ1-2,TGCGCCAGCAGCTTGGCACAGGGGGCAGGTGGCTACACCTTC,CASSLAQGAGGYTF
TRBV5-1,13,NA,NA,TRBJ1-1,TGCGCCAGCAGCTTACACGGAGGAACTGAAGCTTTCTTT,CASSLHGGTEAFF
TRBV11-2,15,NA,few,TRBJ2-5,TGTGCCAGCAGGGATCCCAGCAGCTCGAGCGGGACCCAGTACTTC,CASRDPSSSSGTQYF
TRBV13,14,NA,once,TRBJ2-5,TGTGCCAGCAGCCCCATTAGAGGGCAAGAGACCCAGTACTTC,CASSPIRGQETQYF
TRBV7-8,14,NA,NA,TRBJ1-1,TGTGCCAGCAGCTTAACAGACTTGAACACTGAAGCTTTCTTT,CASSLTDLNTEAFF
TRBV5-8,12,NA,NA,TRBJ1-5,TGTGCCAGCGGGCCTTCACGCAGGCCCCAGCATTTT,CASGPSRRPQHF
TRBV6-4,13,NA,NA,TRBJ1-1,TGTGCCAGCAGTAAGGACAAGAACACTGAAGCTTTCTTT,CASSKDKNTEAFF
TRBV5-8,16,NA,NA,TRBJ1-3,TGTGCCAGCAGCTTGGACTTGAGCGTAGTTGGAAACACCATATATTTT,CASSLDLSVVGNTIYF
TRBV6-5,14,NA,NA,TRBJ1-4,TGTGCCAGCAGTCAAACAGGGATGGATGAAAAACTGTTTTTT,CASSQTGMDEKLFF
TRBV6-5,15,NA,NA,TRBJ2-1,TGTGCCAGCAGTTACTCGGGCCCTCCAGGGTATGAGCAGTTCTTC,CASSYSGPPGYEQFF
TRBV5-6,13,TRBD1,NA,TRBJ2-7,TGTGCCAGCAAAGGGACAGATCTCTACGAGCAGTACTTC,CASKGTDLYEQYF
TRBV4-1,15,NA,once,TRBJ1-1,TGCGCCAGCAGCCAACCAATGACAGAGAACACTGAAGCTTTCTTT,CASSQPMTENTEAFF
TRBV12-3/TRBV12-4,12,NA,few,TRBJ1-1,TGTGCCAGCAGTGGTTCGTGGACTGAAGCTTTCTTT,CASSGSWTEAFF